This entry describes one T cell receptor beta chain. Its antigen is unidentified. The PCR had 60 Vbeta and 13 Jbeta primers. Produced via immunoSEQ multiplex PCR; TCRdb's table is partial and in-frame only. Its table records 200,000 to 250,000 clones. CDR1 is SGHTA, CDR2 FQGNSA, per germline. The V end was cut by 2 bases, the J end by 5 bases, with 7 bases between. This CDR3 is 13 amino acids long. This specimen belongs to a study of cytomegalovirus exposure and HLA in healthy donors. The study's findings and limits: One variant, a missense change in DCLRE1C, was linked in a later analysis to TCR beta V- and J-gene trimming. Earlier analysis found most TCR beta V segments productive about 90% or about 30% of the time.

The V and J genes are TRBV7-2 and TRBJ1-5; D is unresolved. This receptor was identified in a woman younger than 45 in good health and CMV-seropositive. Material for sequencing was PBMCs. The CDR3, as DNA: TGTGCCAGCAGCTTAATGGGCGATCAGCCCCAGCATTTT. Translated, it gives CASSLMGDQPQHF.